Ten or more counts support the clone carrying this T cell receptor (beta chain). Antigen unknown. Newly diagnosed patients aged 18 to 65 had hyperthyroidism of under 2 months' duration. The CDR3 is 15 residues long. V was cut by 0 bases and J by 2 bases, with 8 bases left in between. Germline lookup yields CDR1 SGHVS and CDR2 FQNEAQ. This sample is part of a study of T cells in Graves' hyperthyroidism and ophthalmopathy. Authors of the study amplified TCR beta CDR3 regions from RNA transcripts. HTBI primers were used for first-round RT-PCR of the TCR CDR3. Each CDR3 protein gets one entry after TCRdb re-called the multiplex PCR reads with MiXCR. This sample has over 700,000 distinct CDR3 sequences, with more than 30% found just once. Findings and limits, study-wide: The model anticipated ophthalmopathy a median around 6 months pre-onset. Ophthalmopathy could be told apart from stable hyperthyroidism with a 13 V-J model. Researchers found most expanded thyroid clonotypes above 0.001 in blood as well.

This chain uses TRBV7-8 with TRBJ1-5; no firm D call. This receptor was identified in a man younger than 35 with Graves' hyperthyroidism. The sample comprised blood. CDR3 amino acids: CASSLARNGNQPQHF. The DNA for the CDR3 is TGTGCCAGCAGCTTAGCTAGGAACGGCAATCAGCCCCAGCATTTT.